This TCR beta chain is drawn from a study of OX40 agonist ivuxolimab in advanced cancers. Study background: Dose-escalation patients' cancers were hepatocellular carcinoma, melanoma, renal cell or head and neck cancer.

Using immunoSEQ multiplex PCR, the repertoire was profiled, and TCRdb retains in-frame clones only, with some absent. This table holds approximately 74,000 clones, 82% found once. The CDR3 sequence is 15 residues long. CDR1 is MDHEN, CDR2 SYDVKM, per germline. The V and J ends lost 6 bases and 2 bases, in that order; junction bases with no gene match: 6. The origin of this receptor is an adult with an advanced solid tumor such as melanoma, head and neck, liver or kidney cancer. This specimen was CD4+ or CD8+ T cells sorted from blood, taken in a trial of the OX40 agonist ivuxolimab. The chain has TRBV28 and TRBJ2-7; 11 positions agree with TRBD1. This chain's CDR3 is CASSVVGQGAYEQYF. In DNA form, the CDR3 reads TGTGCCAGCAGCGTAGTGGGACAGGGGGCCTACGAGCAGTACTTC.